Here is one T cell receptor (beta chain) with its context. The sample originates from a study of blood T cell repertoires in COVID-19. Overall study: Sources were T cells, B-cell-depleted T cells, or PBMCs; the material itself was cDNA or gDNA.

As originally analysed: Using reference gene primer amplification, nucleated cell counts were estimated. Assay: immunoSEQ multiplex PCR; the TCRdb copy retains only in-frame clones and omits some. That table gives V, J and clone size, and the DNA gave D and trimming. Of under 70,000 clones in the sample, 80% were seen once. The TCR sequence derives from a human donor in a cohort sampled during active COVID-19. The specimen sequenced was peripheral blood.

CDR3 protein: CASSGVRGTYEQYF. CDR3 coding DNA: TGTGCCAGCAGTGGAGTTAGGGGGACCTACGAGCAGTACTTC. V gene TRBV2 combines with J gene TRBJ2-7; maybe TRBD1 (6 bases). CDR3 length equals 14 residues. Trimming pared 4 bases from V and 2 bases from J, leaving 12 bases between. In germline, CDR1 is SNHLY, CDR2 FYNNEI.